The 9 T cell receptor beta chains presented below share a single source sample, sequenced in a study of cytomegalovirus exposure and HLA in healthy donors. The PCR employed 60 Vbeta primers together with 13 Jbeta primers. Sequencing used immunoSEQ multiplex PCR; TCRdb keeps in-frame clones, though not all of them. The table lists approximately 220,000 clones, less than 85% of them singletons. Sequenced sample: PBMCs. The receptors shown here come from a man aged 18 to 30 in good health and CMV-seronegative.

The V and J genes are TRBV7-9 and TRBJ2-3, with 8 bases fitting TRBD2. Germline CDR1 and CDR2: SEHNR and FQNEAQ (reference sequence). J gave up 6 bases and V 5 bases, and 7 bases lay outside the gene matches. The CDR3 length is 14 residues. The CDR3 sequence: CASSLGLAGDTQYF. The CDR3 DNA sequence: TGTGCCAGCAGCCTCGGACTAGCAGGGGATACGCAGTATTTT. The full variable domain, in which reference TRBV7-9 and TRBJ2-3 provide the parts outside the CDR3, is DTGVSQNPRHKITKRGQNVTFRCDPISEHNRLYWYRQTLGQGPEFLTYFQNEAQLEKSRLLSDRFSAERPKGSFSTLEIQRTEQGDSAMYLCASSLGLAGDTQYFGPGTRLTVL.

V gene TRBV5-6 combines with J gene TRBJ2-5, with D unresolved. CDR1 SGHDT and CDR2 YYEEEE come from the germline V gene. The CDR3 consists of 14 residues. Trimming took 1 base from V and 5 from J, leaving 12 bases between them. CDR3: CASSLFQAWETQYF. Here the CDR3 DNA reads TGTGCCAGCAGCTTGTTCCAAGCATGGGAGACCCAGTACTTC.

The chain employs TRBV5-6 and TRBJ2-7; tentative D call: TRBD2 (6 bases). The CDR3 length is 16 residues. V was trimmed by 4 bases and J by 0 bases, leaving 17 bases between them. Germline values: CDR1 SGHDT, CDR2 YYEEEE. This chain's CDR3 is CASSTRWGGASYEQYF. The CDR3, as DNA: TGTGCCAGCAGCACGAGGTGGGGCGGGGCCTCCTACGAGCAGTACTTC.

This clone was recorded once. Germline and junction disagree at one end, which may indicate a read error. The chain links TRBV7-7 to TRBJ1-5; tentative D call: TRBD1 (5 bases). Germline CDR1 SSHAT, CDR2 FNYEAQ (reference sequence). There are 13 residues in the CDR3. In nucleotides, the CDR3 is TGTGCTAGCAGCTTAACCTGGGGGGAGCCCCAGCATTTT. It is translated as CASSLTWGEPQHF.

In this sample, this clone turned up a few times. V is TRBV11-2 and J is TRBJ1-2; no reliable D call. This CDR3 has 15 residues. V lost 2 bases, J lost 4 bases, and 14 bases lay in between. Germline CDR1 is SGHAT and CDR2 is FQNNGV. The CDR3 is CASSLNSEARYGYTF. CDR3 nucleotide sequence: TGTGCCAGCAGCTTAAACTCCGAGGCGCGCTATGGCTACACCTTC. The variable domain in full, completed from reference TRBV11-2 and TRBJ1-2, reads EAGVAQSPRYKIIEKRQSVAFWCNPISGHATLYWYQQILGQGPKLLIQFQNNGVVDDSQLPKDRFSAERLKGVDSTLKIQPAKLEDSAVYLCASSLNSEARYGYTFGSGTRLTVV.

This rearrangement joins TRBV7-9 to TRBJ1-1, with 7 bases lining up with TRBD1. CDR1 is SEHNR and CDR2 is FQNEAQ in the germline V gene (reference sequence). This CDR3 region has 13 residues. J gave up 5 bases and V 6 bases, and 6 bases lay outside the gene matches. The CDR3 loop reads CASRPDRVTEAFF. The DNA for the CDR3 is TGTGCCAGCAGGCCTGACAGGGTGACTGAAGCTTTCTTT.

The chain combines TRBV5-1 with TRBJ2-1; D might be TRBD2 (5 bases). Germline assignment: CDR1 SGHRS and CDR2 YFSETQ. This CDR3 is 15 amino acids long. Trimming removed 1 base at V and 9 bases at J, with 17 bases between. Written as DNA, the CDR3 is TGCGCCAGCAGCTTGCTTAGTACGGGTGAGGGTGAGCAGTTCTTC. Translated: CASSLLSTGEGEQFF.

The J gene is TRBJ2-7, the V gene TRBV4-2; D perhaps matches TRBD1 (5 bases). Germline CDR1 LGHNA, CDR2 YNFKEQ. The CDR3 has 15 residues. The ends were cut back, 1 base at V and 0 bases at J, with 10 bases in the middle. CDR3 protein: CASSQGTSNSYEQYF. CDR3 nucleotides: TGTGCCAGCAGCCAAGGGACATCCAACTCCTACGAGCAGTACTTC.

This clone was observed once. The chain joins TRBV6-1 to TRBJ1-1, with a possible D match to TRBD1 (5 bases). Per germline, CDR1 MNHNS and CDR2 SASEGT. Trimming stripped 7 bases from V and 1 base from J, with 10 bases between. The CDR3 loop spans 13 amino acids. CDR3 sequence reads: CASTVDRNTEAFF. CDR3 bases: TGTGCCAGCACCGTCGACAGGAACACTGAAGCTTTCTTT.